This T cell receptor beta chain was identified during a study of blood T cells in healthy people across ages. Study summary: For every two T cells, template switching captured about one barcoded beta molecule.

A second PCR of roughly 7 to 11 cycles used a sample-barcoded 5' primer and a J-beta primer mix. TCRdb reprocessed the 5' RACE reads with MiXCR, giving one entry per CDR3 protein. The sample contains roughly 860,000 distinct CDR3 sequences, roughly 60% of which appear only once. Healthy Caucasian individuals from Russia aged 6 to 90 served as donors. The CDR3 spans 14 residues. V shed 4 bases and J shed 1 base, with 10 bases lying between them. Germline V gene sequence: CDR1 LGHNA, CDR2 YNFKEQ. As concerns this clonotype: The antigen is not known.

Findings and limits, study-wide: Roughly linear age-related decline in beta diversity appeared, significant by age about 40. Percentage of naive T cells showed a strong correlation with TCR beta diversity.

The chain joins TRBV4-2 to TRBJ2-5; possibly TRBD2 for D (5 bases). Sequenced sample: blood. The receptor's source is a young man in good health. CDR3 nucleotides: TGTGCCAGCAGCCCGTTAGCGACCCAAGAGACCCAGTACTTC. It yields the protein CASSPLATQETQYF.